This entry concerns a single TCR beta chain. Its antigen is still unknown. One base away there is no much larger clone; base qualities are not given. The data stem from a study of blood T cell repertoires in COVID-19 (dated by TCRdb to 2020 to 2022). As for the study more broadly: The collaborator samples originated in the United States, Italy and Spain and spanned the acute and convalescent phases of COVID-19. The prospective study material was composed of cDNA or gDNA derived from T cells, B-cell-depleted T cells, or PBMCs. The repertoires were released in a freely available public database meant as a resource for research on the immune response to SARS-CoV-2. Samples were obtained from the ongoing ImmuneRACE study (first 160 participants) and from 950 to 1,500 subjects provided by 6 global collaborators. A de-identified subject ID, COVID-19 status, age in years and sex were almost always included in the sample metadata. Where available, HLA class I and class II types were taken from metadata supplied by the sample provider and were not determined by assay-based typing. The dataset comprised deeply sampled blood TCRbeta repertoires from subjects exposed to, actively infected with, or recovered from COVID-19.

TCRbeta CDR3 regions were amplified from genomic DNA using the immunoSEQ Assay, a bias-controlled multiplex PCR. The paper's data handling went like this. The number of nucleated cells in each sample was estimated by amplification of reference gene primers within the assay. Sequence reads were collapsed and filtered to measure the absolute abundance of every unique TCRbeta CDR3 rearrangement. Productive Simpson clonality was computed per sample as the square root of Simpson's diversity index over productive rearrangements. The clones in this table, taken by TCRdb from immuneACCESS, are in-frame only. Not every clone is retained; where verified, under half of the shortfall comes from an unresolved V gene, and the cause of the rest is unknown. V, J and clone size were drawn from that table, and D and trimming were deduced from the DNA. This sample comprises some 180,000 clones, 80% of them detected only once. The ten largest clones represent about an eighth of the sample.

Reading from cysteine to phenylalanine, the CDR3 counts 16 amino acids. The read is trimmed to its CDR3 DNA, 48 bases read in frame from base 1. CDR1 and CDR2 were assigned from the germline V gene (reference sequence) as MNHEY and SMNVEV. At the junction V is shortened by 3 bases and J by 0 bases, with 12 bases in between. Participants in the prospective study were aged roughly 18 to 100 years, lived in 20 to 30 United States geographic areas, and enrolled through a virtual design. In the prospective study, participants were assigned to cohorts based on the clinical history participants reported in a screening survey and a study questionnaire. Exposed participants had been in contact with someone with a PCR-confirmed or clinician-diagnosed COVID-19 case within 2 weeks of study entry. In the prospective study, mobile phlebotomists collected whole blood, serum and a nasopharyngeal or oropharyngeal swab from each participant. Prospective study participants could optionally give additional blood draws and questionnaires over an approximately two-month period. Before DNA extraction, blood samples from the prospective study were shipped at room temperature or frozen.

Findings and caveats that apply to the study as a whole: How much clinical and demographic metadata was included differed by source and by participant, and the metadata was provided uncurated.

The V and J segments used are TRBV27 and TRBJ2-1; the best D guess is TRBD1, with 5 bases matching. Sequenced input: PBMCs or T cells enriched from blood (not recorded which). The TCR sequence derives from a man in his 60s who had been exposed to COVID-19. The CDR3 in this case is CASSLTVSHSYNEQFF. The sequence in DNA is TGTGCCAGCAGTTTGACAGTTTCCCACTCCTACAATGAGCAGTTCTTC.